The clone carrying this T cell receptor (beta chain) was counted a few times. Other nucleotide sequences from this sample produce the same CDR3. This CDR3 comprises 16 residues. The V and J ends lost 0 bases and 0 bases respectively, with 10 bases between them. CDR1 SGHRS and CDR2 YFSETQ come from the germline V gene. This specimen comes from a study of shared clonotypes between healthy human individuals. Profiled with immunoSEQ multiplex PCR; TCRdb holds only in-frame clones, not every one. This sample has around 2,000,000 clones, with roughly 96% found just once. The sample taken for sequencing was naive CD4+ T cells sorted from blood. The subset here: CD45RA+ positively selected. The chain employs TRBV5-1 and TRBJ1-3, with a tentative D call TRBD1 (6 bases). The receptor comes from a man aged 18 to 35 in good health. The CDR3, as DNA: TGCGCCAGCAGCTTGGCCGGACAGAGCTCTGGAAACACCATATATTTT. Encoded protein: CASSLAGQSSGNTIYF.